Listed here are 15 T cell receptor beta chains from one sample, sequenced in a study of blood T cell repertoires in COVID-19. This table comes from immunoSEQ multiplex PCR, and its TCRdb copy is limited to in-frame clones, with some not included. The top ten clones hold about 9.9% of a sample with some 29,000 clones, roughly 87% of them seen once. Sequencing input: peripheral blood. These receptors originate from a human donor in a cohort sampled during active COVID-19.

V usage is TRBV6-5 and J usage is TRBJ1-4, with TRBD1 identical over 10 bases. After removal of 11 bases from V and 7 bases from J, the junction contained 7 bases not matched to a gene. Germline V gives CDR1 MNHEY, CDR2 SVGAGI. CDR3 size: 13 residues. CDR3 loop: CAGGQGLPEKLFF. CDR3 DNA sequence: TGTGCCGGGGGACAGGGGCTACCTGAAAAACTGTTTTTT.

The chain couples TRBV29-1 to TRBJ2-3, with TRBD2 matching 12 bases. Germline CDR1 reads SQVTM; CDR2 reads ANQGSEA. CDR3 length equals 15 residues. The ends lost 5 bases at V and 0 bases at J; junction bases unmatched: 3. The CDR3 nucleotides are TGCAGCGTTCGCGGGACTAGCGGGAGCACAGATACGCAGTATTTT. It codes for CSVRGTSGSTDTQYF.

The CDR3 region is CASSRTSGGADTQYF. Here the CDR3 DNA reads TGCGCCAGCAGCCGGACTAGCGGGGGGGCAGATACGCAGTATTTT. The chain recombines TRBV4-3 with TRBJ2-3; TRBD2 aligns across 15 bases. Germline CDR1 LGHNA, CDR2 YSLEER. The CDR3 is 15 residues long. V dropped 4 bases and J dropped 4; count of bases not matched to a gene: 0.

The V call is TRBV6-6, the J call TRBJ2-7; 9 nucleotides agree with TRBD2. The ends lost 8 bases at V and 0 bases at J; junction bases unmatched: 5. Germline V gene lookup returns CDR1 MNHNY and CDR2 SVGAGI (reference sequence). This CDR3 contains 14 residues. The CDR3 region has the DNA TGTGCCAGCGGCGAGCGGGGGGTCTCCTACGAGCAGTACTTC. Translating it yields CASGERGVSYEQYF.

DNA for the CDR3: TGTGCCAGCGGTCCAAGGCGGGGCTACGAGCAGTACTTC. This translates into CASGPRRGYEQYF. This chain joins TRBV6-5 and TRBJ2-7, with a tentative D call TRBD2 (6 bases). The V end was cut by 8 bases, the J end by 3 bases, with 14 bases between. The CDR3 runs to 13 residues. Per germline, CDR1 MNHEY and CDR2 SVGAGI.

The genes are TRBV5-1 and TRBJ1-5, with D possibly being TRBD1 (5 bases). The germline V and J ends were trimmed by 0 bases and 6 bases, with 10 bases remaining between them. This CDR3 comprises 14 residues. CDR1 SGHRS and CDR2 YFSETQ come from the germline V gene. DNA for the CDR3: TGCGCCAGCAGCTTGGAAGGGGTAGGTCAGCCCCAGCATTTT. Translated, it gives CASSLEGVGQPQHF.

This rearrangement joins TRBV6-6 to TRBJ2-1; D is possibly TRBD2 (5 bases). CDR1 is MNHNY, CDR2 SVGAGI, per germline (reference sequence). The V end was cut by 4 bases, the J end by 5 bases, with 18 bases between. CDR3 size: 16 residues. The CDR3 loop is CASSSYGLRGDNEQFF. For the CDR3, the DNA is TGTGCCAGCAGTTCTTATGGACTTCGGGGAGACAATGAGCAGTTCTTC.

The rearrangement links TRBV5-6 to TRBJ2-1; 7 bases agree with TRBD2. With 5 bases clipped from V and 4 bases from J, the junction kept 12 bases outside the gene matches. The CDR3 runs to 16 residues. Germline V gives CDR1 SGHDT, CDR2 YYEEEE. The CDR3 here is CASRLGMAGEYNEQFF. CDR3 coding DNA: TGTGCCAGCAGACTAGGGATGGCGGGGGAGTACAATGAGCAGTTCTTC.

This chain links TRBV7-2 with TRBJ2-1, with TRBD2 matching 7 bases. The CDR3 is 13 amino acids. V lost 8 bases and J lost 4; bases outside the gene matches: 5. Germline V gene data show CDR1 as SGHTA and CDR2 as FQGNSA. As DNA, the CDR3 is TGTGCCAGCGGGGGGGTTATTTACAATGAGCAGTTCTTC. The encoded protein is CASGGVIYNEQFF.

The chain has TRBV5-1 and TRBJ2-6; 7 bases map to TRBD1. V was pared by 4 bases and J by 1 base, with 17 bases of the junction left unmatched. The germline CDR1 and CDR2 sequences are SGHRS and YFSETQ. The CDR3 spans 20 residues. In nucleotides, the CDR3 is TGCGCCAGCAGCCGTATTCAACAGGGGCCATCAGAGTCTGGGGCCAACGTCCTGACTTTC. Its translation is CASSRIQQGPSESGANVLTF.

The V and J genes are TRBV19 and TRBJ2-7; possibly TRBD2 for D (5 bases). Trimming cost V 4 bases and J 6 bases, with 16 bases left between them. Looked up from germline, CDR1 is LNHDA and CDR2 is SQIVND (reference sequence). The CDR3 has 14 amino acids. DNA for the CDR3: TGTGCCAGTAGTACCGTGGGCGGAGGACTCGAGCAGTACTTC. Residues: CASSTVGGGLEQYF.

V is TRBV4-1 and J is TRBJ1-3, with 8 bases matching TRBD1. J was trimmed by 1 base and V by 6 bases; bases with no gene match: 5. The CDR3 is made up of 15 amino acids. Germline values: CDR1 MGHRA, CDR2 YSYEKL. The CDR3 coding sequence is TGCGCCAGCAGGAGGACAGGGAGGTCTGGAAACACCATATATTTT. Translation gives CASRRTGRSGNTIYF.

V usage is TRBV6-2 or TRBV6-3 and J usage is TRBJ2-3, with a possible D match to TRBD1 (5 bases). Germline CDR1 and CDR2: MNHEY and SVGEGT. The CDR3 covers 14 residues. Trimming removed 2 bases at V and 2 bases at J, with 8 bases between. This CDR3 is CASSYRGSTDTQYF. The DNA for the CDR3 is TGTGCCAGCAGTTACAGGGGATCCACAGATACGCAGTATTTT.

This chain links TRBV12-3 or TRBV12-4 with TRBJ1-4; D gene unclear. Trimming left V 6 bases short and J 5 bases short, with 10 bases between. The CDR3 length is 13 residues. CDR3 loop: CASSRLRNEKLFF. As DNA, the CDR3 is TGTGCCAGCAGCCGACTCCGAAATGAAAAACTGTTTTTT.

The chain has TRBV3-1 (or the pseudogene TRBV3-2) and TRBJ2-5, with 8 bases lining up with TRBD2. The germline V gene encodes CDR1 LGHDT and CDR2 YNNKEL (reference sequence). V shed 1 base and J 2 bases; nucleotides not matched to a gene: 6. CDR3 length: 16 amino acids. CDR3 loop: CASSQGHSGAQETQYF. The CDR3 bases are TGTGCCAGCAGCCAAGGCCATAGCGGGGCACAAGAGACCCAGTACTTC.